This T cell receptor beta chain was sequenced in a study of early T cells in non-severe SARS-CoV-2 infection. Whole-study context: Sequenced material consisted of bulk RNA (from unsorted whole blood), and chains were unpaired.

Each cDNA molecule carried a unique molecular identifier. TCRdb passed the 5' RACE reads through MiXCR, listing each CDR3 protein once. This table holds roughly 120,000 distinct CDR3 sequences, around an eighth found once. The germline V and J ends were trimmed by 3 bases and 4 bases, with 9 bases remaining between them. The length of the CDR3 is 14 residues. Germline-derived CDR1 and CDR2 are LNHDA and SQIVND (reference sequence). This clonotype was recorded a few times. Its target is unknown. Overall study findings and caveats: Private and CD4 specificities were missed by VDJdb matching, skewed to anti-spike CD8.

This sequence originates from an adult who was a healthcare worker with PCR-confirmed SARS-CoV-2 infection or an uninfected control (not recorded which). The chain carries TRBV19 and TRBJ1-4; D gene ambiguous. Source: whole blood, taken at baseline. The CDR3 here is CASSIRTGNEKLFF. The CDR3 DNA reads as TGTGCCAGTAGTATCCGGACCGGTAATGAAAAACTGTTTTTT.